The clone carrying this T cell receptor (beta chain) has only a few counts. No antigen is known for it. Treatment denoted: therapeutic diphenylcyclopropenone sensitization with weekly scalp DPC. This sample is part of a study of human T cells and chemical hapten exposure. Study-wide context: Cases of alopecia areata, totalis or universalis occurred in a predominantly female patient group.

The CDR3 sequence is 14 residues long. Trimming took off 2 bases at V and 5 bases at J, with 11 bases between the two ends. Each cDNA molecule in the library carried unique molecular identifiers. MiXCR, applied by TCRdb to the reads, yields one record per CDR3 protein. The sample lists thousands of distinct CDR3 sequences, 55% seen once, with 4% in the top ten. Study-wide points: Having alopecia, the donors may differ immunologically from healthy people. Following DPC sensitization, TCRs present above 1 in 1000 frequency showed no change.

The sequence derives from an adult with alopecia areata. Some clones in this sample may be carry-over from other donors' samples. This table probably holds off-target reads from a library built for another chain. The specimen comprised whole blood, sampled before DPC sensitization or 2, 6, or about 24 weeks after (not recorded which). The chain links TRBV12-3 or TRBV12-4 to TRBJ2-3; D could derive from TRBD1 or TRBD2 (5 bases each). In nucleotides, the CDR3 is TGTGCCAGCAGTTTACACGGGGCGGGAGATACGCAGTATTTT. It encodes CASSLHGAGDTQYF.